The 20 T cell receptor beta chains listed next were all sequenced from one sample in a study of long-term antiretroviral therapy in people with HIV. At the survey level, the v3.0 immunoSEQ assay was run. Assay used: immunoSEQ multiplex PCR; TCRdb lists only in-frame clones, some missing. Here the sample spans tens of thousands of clones, roughly 80% being singletons. The input for sequencing was unsorted PBMCs, taken 0.2 years after starting antiretroviral therapy. The receptors stem from a woman between 25 and 40 years old with HIV.

V usage is TRBV9 and J usage is TRBJ2-3; 12 bases match TRBD2. Per germline, CDR1 SGDLS and CDR2 YYNGEE. Losses at the gene ends were 4 bases for V and 3 bases for J; bases not matched to a gene: 6. CDR3 length: 16 residues. CDR3 sequence: CASSSTGLAGTDTQYF. The CDR3 DNA reads TGTGCCAGCAGCTCCACGGGACTAGCGGGTACAGATACGCAGTATTTT.

J is TRBJ2-2 and V is TRBV15; no definite D call. Germline V CDR1 and CDR2: LNHNV, YYDKDF (reference sequence). V lost 3 bases, J lost 8 bases, and 4 bases lay in between. The CDR3 contains 11 residues. The DNA of the CDR3 is TGTGCCACCAGCAGTAAAGGGGAGCTGTTTTTT. It encodes CATSSKGELFF. The full variable domain, with the rest looked up from reference TRBV15 and TRBJ2-2, is DAMVIQNPRYQVTQFGKPVTLSCSQTLNHNVMYWYQQKSSQAPKLLFHYYDKDFNNEADTPDNFQSRRPNTSFCFLDIRSPGLGDTAMYLCATSSKGELFFGEGSRLTVL.

The chain links TRBV5-1 to TRBJ1-3; D remains ambiguous. Germline lookup yields CDR1 SGHRS and CDR2 YFSETQ. The CDR3 has 13 amino acids. Trimming took off 5 bases at V and 0 bases at J, with 6 bases between the two ends. The CDR3 is CASRRNSGNTIYF. CDR3 nucleotides: TGCGCCAGCAGACGGAACTCTGGAAACACCATATATTTT.

This sequence joins TRBV11-1 and TRBJ1-1; 7 bases map to TRBD1. The CDR3 totals 15 residues. Trimming took 1 base from V and 1 from J; bases not matched to a gene: 3. Germline loops: CDR1 SGHAT, CDR2 FQDESV (reference sequence). The CDR3, as DNA: TGTGCCAGCAGCTTAGGAGCAGGGGGGAACACTGAAGCTTTCTTT. Translated: CASSLGAGGNTEAFF.

This sequence joins TRBV14 and TRBJ1-4; tentative D call: TRBD1 (6 bases). Germline V gene sequence: CDR1 SGHDN, CDR2 FVKESK. This CDR3 region has 15 residues. V was trimmed by 3 bases and J by 0 bases, leaving 8 bases between them. The CDR3 nucleotides read TGTGCCAGCAGCCACCGACAGGCAACTAATGAAAAACTGTTTTTT. Its translation: CASSHRQATNEKLFF.

The chain is built from TRBV6-6 and TRBJ1-2; TRBD1 agrees at 7 bases. Germline trimming cut 5 bases from V and 2 bases from J; bases unmatched to any gene: 2. Germline V CDR1 and CDR2: MNHNY, SVGAGI (reference sequence). The CDR3 extends over 13 amino acids. The CDR3, as DNA: TGTGCCAGCAGTCGGACAGGCAACTATGGCTACACCTTC. It specifies CASSRTGNYGYTF.

The chain recombines TRBV19 with TRBJ2-7; D is perhaps TRBD2 (6 bases). Germline CDR1 and CDR2: LNHDA and SQIVND (reference sequence). Trimming took 10 bases from V and 7 from J, leaving 20 bases between them. CDR3 size: 13 residues. The CDR3 protein is CATSWGSGGEQYF. As DNA, the CDR3 is TGTGCCACCAGTTGGGGGTCCGGAGGGGAGCAGTACTTC.

The chain couples TRBV11-2 to TRBJ1-2; D is unclear. The germline CDR1 and CDR2 sequences are SGHAT and FQNNGV. This CDR3 has 15 amino acids. The V and J ends lost 4 bases and 0 bases respectively, with 12 bases between them. The CDR3 DNA reads TGTGCCAGCAGCTCCCATGTAGGTCCTAACTATGGCTACACCTTC. This encodes CASSSHVGPNYGYTF.

V and J are TRBV7-2 and TRBJ2-1; 8 bases match TRBD2. The germline gives CDR1 SGHTA, CDR2 FQGNSA. The CDR3 covers 17 residues. J gave up 9 bases and V 0 bases, and 13 bases lay outside the gene matches. In nucleotides, the CDR3 is TGTGCCAGCAGCTTAGCTGGTCGTCCGGGGGGGCATATTGAGCAGTTCTTC. Amino acids: CASSLAGRPGGHIEQFF. Full variable domain (missing parts from reference TRBV7-2 and TRBJ2-1): GAGVSQSPSNKVTEKGKDVELRCDPISGHTALYWYRQSLGQGLEFLIYFQGNSAPDKSGLPSDRFSAERTGGSVSTLTIQRTQQEDSAVYLCASSLAGRPGGHIEQFFGPGTRLTVL.

The chain links TRBV19 to TRBJ1-4; 9 bases agree with TRBD1. The CDR3 is made up of 15 amino acids. CDR1 and CDR2 from the germline V gene are LNHDA and SQIVND (reference sequence). With 5 bases clipped from V and 7 bases from J, the junction kept 8 bases outside the gene matches. The CDR3 DNA sequence: TGTGCCAGTAGTGGGACAGGGAAAAGTCGTGAAAAACTGTTTTTT. Protein: CASSGTGKSREKLFF.

This chain uses TRBV6-5 with TRBJ1-5; D is ambiguous. CDR1 is MNHEY and CDR2 is SVGAGI in the germline V gene. Trimming removed 8 bases at V and 0 bases at J, with 5 bases between. The length of the CDR3 is 12 residues. The CDR3 reads CASRDSNQPQHF. CDR3 in DNA: TGTGCCAGCCGGGATAGCAATCAGCCCCAGCATTTT.

The chain carries TRBV27 and TRBJ1-5; D is possibly TRBD1 (5 bases). CDR1 is MNHEY and CDR2 is SMNVEV in the germline V gene (reference sequence). The CDR3 covers 17 residues. V was shortened by 4 bases and J by 1 base, with 17 bases between the two germline ends. CDR3 coding DNA: TGTGCCAGCAGTTCCTTTATTCAGGGCCCCAGCAATCAGCCCCAGCATTTT. It encodes CASSSFIQGPSNQPQHF.

The chain recombines TRBV5-1 with TRBJ2-1; perhaps TRBD2 as D (5 bases). Per the germline V gene, CDR1 is SGHRS and CDR2 is YFSETQ. This CDR3 has 16 residues. V dropped 4 bases and J dropped 8 bases, with 22 bases sitting between them. The CDR3 sequence: CASSEGTSQELDEQFF. The CDR3 DNA sequence: TGCGCCAGCAGCGAGGGCACTAGTCAAGAACTCGATGAGCAGTTCTTC.

The V call is TRBV12-5, the J call TRBJ1-1, with 7 bases lining up with TRBD1. This CDR3 contains 17 residues. Per germline, CDR1 LGHNT and CDR2 FRNRAP. The V and J ends lost 7 bases and 1 base, in that order; junction bases with no gene match: 15. This chain's CDR3 is CASVRFEGANWNTEAFF. The DNA of the CDR3 is TGTGCTAGTGTGCGCTTTGAGGGGGCGAATTGGAACACTGAAGCTTTCTTT.

This sequence joins TRBV11-2 and TRBJ1-6; D perhaps matches TRBD1 (5 bases). Germline V gives CDR1 SGHAT, CDR2 FQNNGV. This CDR3 is 16 amino acids long. Trimming stripped 1 base from V and 8 bases from J, with 15 bases between. Here the CDR3 DNA reads TGTGCCAGCAGCTTAGGAGTTGGGGGGAAGGATTCACCCCTCCACTTT. This gives the protein CASSLGVGGKDSPLHF.

The V gene is TRBV27, the J gene TRBJ2-2, with 7 bases matching TRBD2. The CDR3 runs 15 residues. V shed 5 bases, J shed 6 bases, and the junction held 9 bases outside the gene matches. CDR1 and CDR2 from the germline V gene are MNHEY and SMNVEV (reference sequence). In DNA form, the CDR3 reads TGTGCCAGCAGTCCACGACTAGCCGCGGCCGGGGAGCTGTTTTTT. Protein product: CASSPRLAAAGELFF.

This clone turned up a few times. This sequence joins TRBV30 and TRBJ1-2; 8 nucleotides line up with TRBD1. The CDR3 runs 13 residues. CDR1 and CDR2 (germline): GTSNPN, SVGIG (reference sequence). V gave up 2 bases and J gave up 4 bases; unmatched junction bases: 3. In DNA form, the CDR3 reads TGTGCCTGGAGTTCAGGGGGCGGCTATGGCTACACCTTC. It encodes CAWSSGGGYGYTF.

The genes are TRBV5-5 and TRBJ2-3; TRBD2 might be the D (5 bases). The CDR3 is 14 amino acids. V lost 4 bases and J 1 base, leaving 10 bases between the germline ends. Germline CDR1 reads SGHKS; CDR2 reads YYEKEE (reference sequence). Written as DNA, the CDR3 is TGTGCCAGCAGCCGCTCGGAGGGCACAGATACGCAGTATTTT. Protein sequence: CASSRSEGTDTQYF.

This clone was seen only a few times. The chain links TRBV9 to TRBJ1-1; D remains unclear. The CDR3 extends over 13 amino acids. The germline CDR1 and CDR2 sequences are SGDLS and YYNGEE. Trimming took 7 bases from V and 2 from J, leaving 12 bases between them. The chain's CDR3 is CASGRDINTEAFF. CDR3 coding DNA: TGTGCCAGCGGGCGTGATATTAACACTGAAGCTTTCTTT.

This chain connects TRBV25-1 to TRBJ1-4; D uncertain. The length of the CDR3 is 14 residues. V dropped 1 base and J dropped 7 bases, with 10 bases sitting between them. The germline gives CDR1 MGHDK, CDR2 SYGVNS. Here the CDR3 DNA reads TGTGCCAGCAGTGAATCGTATGGAATTGAAAAACTGTTTTTT. Translated: CASSESYGIEKLFF.